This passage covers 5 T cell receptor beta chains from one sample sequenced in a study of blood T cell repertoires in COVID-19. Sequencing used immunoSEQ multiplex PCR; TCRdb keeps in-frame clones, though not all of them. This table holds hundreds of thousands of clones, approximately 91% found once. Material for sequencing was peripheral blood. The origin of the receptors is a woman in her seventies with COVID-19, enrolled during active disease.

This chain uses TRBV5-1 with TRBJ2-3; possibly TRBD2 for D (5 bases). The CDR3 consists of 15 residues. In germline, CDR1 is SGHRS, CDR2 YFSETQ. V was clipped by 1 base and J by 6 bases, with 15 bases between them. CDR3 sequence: CASSLTTGWGDTQYF. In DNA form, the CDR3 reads TGCGCCAGCAGCTTGACGACGGGGTGGGGTGATACGCAGTATTTT.

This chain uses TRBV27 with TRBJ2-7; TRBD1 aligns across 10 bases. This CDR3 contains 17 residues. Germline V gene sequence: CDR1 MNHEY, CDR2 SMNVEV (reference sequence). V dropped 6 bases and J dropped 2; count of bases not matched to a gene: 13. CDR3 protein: CASRKQGTGQGAYEQYF. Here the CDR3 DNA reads TGTGCCAGCAGGAAACAAGGGACCGGACAGGGGGCCTACGAGCAGTACTTC.

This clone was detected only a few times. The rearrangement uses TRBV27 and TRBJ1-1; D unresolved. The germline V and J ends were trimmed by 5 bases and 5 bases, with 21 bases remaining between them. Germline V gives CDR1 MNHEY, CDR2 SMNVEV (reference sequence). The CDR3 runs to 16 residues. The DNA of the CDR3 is TGTGCCAGCAGTCCCCGATTGGGCCAACGGGGAACTGAAGCTTTCTTT. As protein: CASSPRLGQRGTEAFF.

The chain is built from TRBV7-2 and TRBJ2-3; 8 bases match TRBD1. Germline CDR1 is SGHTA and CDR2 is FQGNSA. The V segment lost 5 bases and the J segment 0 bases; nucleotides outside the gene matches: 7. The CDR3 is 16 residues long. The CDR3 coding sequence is TGTGCCAGCAGCACTGGACAGGGAACGAGCACAGATACGCAGTATTTT. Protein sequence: CASSTGQGTSTDTQYF.

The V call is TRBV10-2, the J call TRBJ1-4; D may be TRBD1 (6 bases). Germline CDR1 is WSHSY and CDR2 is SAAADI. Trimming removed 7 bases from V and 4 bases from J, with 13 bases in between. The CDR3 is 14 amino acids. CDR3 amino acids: CASKTGGYNEKLFF. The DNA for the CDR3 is TGCGCCAGCAAGACAGGAGGATATAATGAAAAACTGTTTTTT.